This T cell receptor beta chain was sequenced during a study of blood T cell repertoires in COVID-19. Participant ages covered about 18 to 95 years across about 22 US areas. This CDR3 has 14 residues. Looked up from germline, CDR1 is SGHRS and CDR2 is YFSETQ. V was cut by 0 bases and J by 4 bases, with 10 bases left in between. Generated by immunoSEQ multiplex PCR, the TCRdb table keeps only in-frame clones and is missing some. The sample has more than 450,000 clones; roughly 90% are singletons. This TCR derives from a woman between 18 and 29 years old who had recovered from COVID-19. Sequencing was done on a sample of PBMCs or T cells enriched from blood (not recorded which). The rearrangement links TRBV5-1 to TRBJ1-1; possibly TRBD1 for D (5 bases). The CDR3 DNA reads as TGCGCCAGCAGCTTGGCTGCGGGGGTCACTGAAGCTTTCTTT. As protein: CASSLAAGVTEAFF.